The rows below give T cell receptor beta chains drawn from one sample of a study of CD8 T cells in Susac syndrome. TCRdb called the immunoSEQ multiplex PCR reads again in MiXCR, with one record for every CDR3 protein. The table has some 120,000 distinct CDR3 sequences, about 94% seen once. Input material: CD4+ T cells from PBMCs. These receptors were obtained from a human donor with multiple sclerosis. Both conserved end residues are part of each CDR3. Fields, in order: CDR3 length, J gene, D gene, V gene, clone size, CDR3 protein, CDR3 DNA. D genes are given only for firm matches. The listing skips clone size in some rows; elsewhere it reads once, few, many or a size class.

13	TRBJ1-2	.	TRBV2	few	CASSLDSNYGYTF	TGTGCCAGCAGTTTGGACAGTAACTATGGCTACACCTTC
18	TRBJ2-5	TRBD2	TRBV11-2	.	CASTPRMTSGRVGETQYF	TGTGCCAGCACCCCTCGGATGACTAGCGGGAGAGTCGGCGAGACCCAGTACTTC
14	TRBJ1-1	.	TRBV9	.	CASSVELEGGEAFF	TGTGCCAGCAGCGTAGAACTAGAAGGGGGTGAAGCTTTCTTT
12	TRBJ2-3	.	TRBV12-3/TRBV12-4	.	CASSTSADTQYF	TGTGCCAGCAGTACCTCCGCGGATACGCAGTATTTT
16	TRBJ2-3	.	TRBV5-6	.	CASSLVRVLGTDTQYF	TGTGCCAGCAGCTTGGTCAGGGTTCTGGGCACAGATACGCAGTATTTT
12	TRBJ2-7	.	TRBV30	.	CAWSSDGYEQYF	TGTGCCTGGAGTTCGGACGGTTACGAGCAGTACTTC
16	TRBJ2-1	TRBD2	TRBV7-2	.	CASSSGGTSVYNEQFF	TGTGCCAGCAGCTCGGGGGGGACAAGTGTCTACAATGAGCAGTTCTTC
14	TRBJ2-5	.	TRBV19	.	CASRRGASQETQYF	TGTGCCAGTAGAAGGGGGGCCAGCCAAGAGACCCAGTACTTC
14	TRBJ2-5	.	TRBV25-1	.	CATRDSGNQETQYF	TGTGCCACCAGAGATAGCGGAAACCAAGAGACCCAGTACTTC
11	TRBJ2-3	.	TRBV28	once	CASSFEDTQYF	TGTGCCAGCAGTTTCGAAGATACGCAGTATTTT
14	TRBJ1-2	.	TRBV5-4	.	CASSLLQGGSGYTF	TGTGCCAGCAGCTTGCTCCAGGGAGGATCTGGCTACACCTTC
13	TRBJ2-5	.	TRBV19	.	CASSMVRQETQYF	TGTGCCAGTAGTATGGTGCGGCAAGAGACCCAGTACTTC
11	TRBJ2-5	.	TRBV30	.	CAWRTPKTQYF	TGTGCCTGGAGGACGCCGAAGACCCAGTACTTC
16	TRBJ2-1	TRBD2	TRBV5-1	.	CASSRIAGTTYNEQFF	TGCGCCAGCAGCCGTATAGCGGGAACAACCTACAATGAGCAGTTCTTC
15	TRBJ2-2	.	TRBV7-2	.	CASSRSEGRTGELFF	TGTGCCAGCAGCCGGTCGGAGGGTCGCACCGGGGAGCTGTTTTTT
16	TRBJ2-3	TRBD2	TRBV20-1	.	CSATPGTSGSTDTQYF	TGCAGTGCTACTCCCGGGACTAGCGGTAGCACAGATACGCAGTATTTT